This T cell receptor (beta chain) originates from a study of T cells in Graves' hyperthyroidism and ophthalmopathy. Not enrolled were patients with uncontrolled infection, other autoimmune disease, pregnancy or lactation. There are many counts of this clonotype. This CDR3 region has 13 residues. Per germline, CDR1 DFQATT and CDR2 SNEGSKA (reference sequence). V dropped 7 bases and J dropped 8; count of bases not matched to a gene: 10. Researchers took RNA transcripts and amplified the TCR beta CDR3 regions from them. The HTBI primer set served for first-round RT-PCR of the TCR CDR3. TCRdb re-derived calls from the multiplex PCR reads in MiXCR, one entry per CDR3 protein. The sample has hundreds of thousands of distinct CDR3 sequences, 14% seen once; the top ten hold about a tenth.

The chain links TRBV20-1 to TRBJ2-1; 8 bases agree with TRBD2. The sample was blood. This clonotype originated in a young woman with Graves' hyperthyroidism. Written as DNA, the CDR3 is TGCAGTGTCAGCGTTACTAGCGGCTATGAGCAGTTCTTC. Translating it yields CSVSVTSGYEQFF.